This TCR beta chain derives from a study of blood T cell repertoires in COVID-19. Looking at the study overall: The United States, Italy and Spain supplied acute and convalescent COVID-19 samples. In each case, the material was cDNA or gDNA derived from T cells, B-cell-depleted T cells, or PBMCs.

The method was immunoSEQ multiplex PCR; TCRdb's version includes in-frame clones alone and lacks a portion of them. The sample yields more than 150,000 clones, 84% seen once. J gave up 0 bases and V 4 bases, and 5 bases lay outside the gene matches. The germline CDR1 and CDR2 sequences are SGHRS and YFSETQ. The CDR3 runs to 16 residues. The gene calls are TRBV5-1 and TRBJ2-3, with 10 nucleotides matching TRBD2. The source is a man between 18 and 35 years old with active or convalescent COVID-19. What was sequenced was peripheral blood. The CDR3 DNA follows: TGCGCCAGCAGCCGGACTAGCGGTATTAGCACAGATACGCAGTATTTT. Its translation is CASSRTSGISTDTQYF.